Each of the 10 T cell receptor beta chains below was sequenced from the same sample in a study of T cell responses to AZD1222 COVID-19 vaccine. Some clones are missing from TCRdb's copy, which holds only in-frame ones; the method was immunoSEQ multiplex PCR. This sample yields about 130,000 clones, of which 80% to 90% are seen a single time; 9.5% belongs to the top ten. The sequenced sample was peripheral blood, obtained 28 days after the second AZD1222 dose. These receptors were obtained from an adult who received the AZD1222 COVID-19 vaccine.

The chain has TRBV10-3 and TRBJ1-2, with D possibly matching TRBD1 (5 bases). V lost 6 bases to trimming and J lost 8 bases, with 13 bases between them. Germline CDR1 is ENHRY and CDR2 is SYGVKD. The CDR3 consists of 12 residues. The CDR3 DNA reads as TGTGCCATCAGGGGGCAGGGCCAAGGCTACACCTTC. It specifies CAIRGQGQGYTF.

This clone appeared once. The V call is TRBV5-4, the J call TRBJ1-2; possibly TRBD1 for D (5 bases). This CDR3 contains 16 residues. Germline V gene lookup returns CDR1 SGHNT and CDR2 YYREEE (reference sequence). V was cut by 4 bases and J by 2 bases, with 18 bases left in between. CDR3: CASSNLPPRQNYGYTF. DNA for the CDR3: TGTGCCAGCAGCAACCTGCCCCCTCGACAGAACTATGGCTACACCTTC.

In DNA, the CDR3 is TGTGCCAGCAGCCTCCGACAGGGGACTAACGATGAGCAGTTCTTC. Amino acid sequence: CASSLRQGTNDEQFF. The genes are TRBV7-9 and TRBJ2-1; D perhaps matches TRBD1 (8 bases). V lost 5 bases, J lost 8 bases, and 19 bases lay in between. Germline CDR1 is SEHNR and CDR2 is FQNEAQ (reference sequence). The CDR3 consists of 15 residues.

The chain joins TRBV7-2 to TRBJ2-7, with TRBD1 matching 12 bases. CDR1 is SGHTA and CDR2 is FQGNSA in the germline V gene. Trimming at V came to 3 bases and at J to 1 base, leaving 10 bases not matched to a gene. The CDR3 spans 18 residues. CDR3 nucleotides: TGTGCCAGCAGCTTTTTGGGACAGGGGGCTATCAGGTCCTACGAGCAGTACTTC. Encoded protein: CASSFLGQGAIRSYEQYF.

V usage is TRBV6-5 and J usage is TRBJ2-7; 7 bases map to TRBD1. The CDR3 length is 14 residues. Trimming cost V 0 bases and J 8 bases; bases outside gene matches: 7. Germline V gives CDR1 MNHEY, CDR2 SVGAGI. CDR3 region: CASSYSGGTSQQYF. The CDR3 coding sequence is TGTGCCAGCAGTTACTCAGGGGGCACGAGCCAGCAGTACTTC.

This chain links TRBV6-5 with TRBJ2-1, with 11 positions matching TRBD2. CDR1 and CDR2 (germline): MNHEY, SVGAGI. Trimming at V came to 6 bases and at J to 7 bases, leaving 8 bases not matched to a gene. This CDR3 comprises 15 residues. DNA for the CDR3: TGTGCCAGCAGCTCGGTAGCGGGGGGGCGGAATGAGCAGTTCTTC. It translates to CASSSVAGGRNEQFF.

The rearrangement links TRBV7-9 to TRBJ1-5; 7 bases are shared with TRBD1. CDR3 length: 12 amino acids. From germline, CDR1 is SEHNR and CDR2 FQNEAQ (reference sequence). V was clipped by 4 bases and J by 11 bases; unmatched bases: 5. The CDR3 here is CASSSLDRAQHF. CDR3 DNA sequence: TGTGCCAGCAGCTCATTAGACAGGGCCCAGCATTTT.

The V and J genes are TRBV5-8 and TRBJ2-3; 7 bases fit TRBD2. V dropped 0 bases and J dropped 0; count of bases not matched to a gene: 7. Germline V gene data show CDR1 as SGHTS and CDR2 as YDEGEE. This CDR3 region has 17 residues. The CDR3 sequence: CASSLGGSGLSTDTQYF. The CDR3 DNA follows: TGTGCCAGCAGCTTGGGGGGTAGCGGGCTCAGCACAGATACGCAGTATTTT.

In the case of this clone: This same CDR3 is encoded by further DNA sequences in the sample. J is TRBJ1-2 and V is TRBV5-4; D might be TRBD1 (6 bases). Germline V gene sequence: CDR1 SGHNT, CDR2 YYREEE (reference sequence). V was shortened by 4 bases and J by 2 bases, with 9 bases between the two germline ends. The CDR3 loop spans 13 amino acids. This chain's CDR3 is CASSPDRNYGYTF. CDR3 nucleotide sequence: TGTGCCAGCAGCCCGGACAGAAACTATGGCTACACCTTC.

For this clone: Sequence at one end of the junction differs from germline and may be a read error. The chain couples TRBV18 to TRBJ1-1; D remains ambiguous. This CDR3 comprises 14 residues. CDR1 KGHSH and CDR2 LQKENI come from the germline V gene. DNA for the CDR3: TGTGCCAGCTCACCAAGGGAGGCGAACGCTGAAGCTTTCTTT. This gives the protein CASSPREANAEAFF.